This TCR beta chain was recorded in a study of control samples from healthy donors and cancer patients. This table comes from immunoSEQ multiplex PCR, and its TCRdb copy is limited to in-frame clones, with some not included. Seen here are tens of thousands of clones, less than 85% observed once, and the top ten hold 38%. Losses at the gene ends were 3 bases for V and 7 bases for J; bases not matched to a gene: 6. CDR1 SGHTA and CDR2 FQGNSA come from the germline V gene. The CDR3 has 14 residues. Sequencing was carried out using PBMCs. This sequence was found in a man between 65 and 85 years old with lung cancer. This chain links TRBV7-2 with TRBJ1-1; 9 nucleotides line up with TRBD1. The CDR3 nucleotides read TGTGCCAGCAGCTTCACAGGGGGCTTGGGTGAAGCTTTCTTT. Translating it yields CASSFTGGLGEAFF.